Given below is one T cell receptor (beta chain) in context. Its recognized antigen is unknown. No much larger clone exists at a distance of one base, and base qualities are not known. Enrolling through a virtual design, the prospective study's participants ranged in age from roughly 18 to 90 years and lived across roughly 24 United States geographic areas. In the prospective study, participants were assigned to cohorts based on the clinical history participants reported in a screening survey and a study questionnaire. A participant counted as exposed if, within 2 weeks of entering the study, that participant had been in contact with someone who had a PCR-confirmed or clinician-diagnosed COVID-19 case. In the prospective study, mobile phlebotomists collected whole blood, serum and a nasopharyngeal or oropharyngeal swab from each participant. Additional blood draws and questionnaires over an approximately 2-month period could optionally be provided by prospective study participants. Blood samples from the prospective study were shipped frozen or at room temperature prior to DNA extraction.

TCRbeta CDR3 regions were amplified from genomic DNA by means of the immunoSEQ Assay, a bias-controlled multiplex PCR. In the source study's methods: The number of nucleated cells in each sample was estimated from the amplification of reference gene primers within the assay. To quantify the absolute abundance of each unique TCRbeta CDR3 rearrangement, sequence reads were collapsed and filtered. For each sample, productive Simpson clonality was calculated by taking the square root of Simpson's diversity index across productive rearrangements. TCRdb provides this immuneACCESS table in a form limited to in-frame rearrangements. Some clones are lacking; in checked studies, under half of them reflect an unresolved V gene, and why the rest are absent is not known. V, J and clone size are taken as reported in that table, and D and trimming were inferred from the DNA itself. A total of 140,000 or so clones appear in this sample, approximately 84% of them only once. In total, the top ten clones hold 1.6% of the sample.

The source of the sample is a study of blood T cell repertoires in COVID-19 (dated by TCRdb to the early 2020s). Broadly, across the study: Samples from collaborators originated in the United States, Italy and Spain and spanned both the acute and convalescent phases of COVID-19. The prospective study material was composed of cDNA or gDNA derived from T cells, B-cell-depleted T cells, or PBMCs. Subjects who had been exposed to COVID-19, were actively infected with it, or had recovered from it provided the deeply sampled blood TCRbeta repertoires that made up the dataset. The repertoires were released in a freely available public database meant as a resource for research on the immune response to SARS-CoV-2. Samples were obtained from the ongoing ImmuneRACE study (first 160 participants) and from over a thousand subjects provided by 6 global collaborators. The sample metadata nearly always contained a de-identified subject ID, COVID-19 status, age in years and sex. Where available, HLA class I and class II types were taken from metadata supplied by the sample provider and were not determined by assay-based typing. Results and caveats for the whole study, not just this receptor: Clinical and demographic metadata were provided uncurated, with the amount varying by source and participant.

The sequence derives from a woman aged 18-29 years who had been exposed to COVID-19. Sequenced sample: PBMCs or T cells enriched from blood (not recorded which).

The CDR3 protein is CASSSLAEDTQYF. The DNA sequence is given as TGTGCCAGTAGTTCGCTAGCGGAAGATACGCAGTATTTT. The rearrangement combines TRBV19 with TRBJ2-3, and TRBD2 matches 7 of the central bases. Via the germline V gene (reference sequence), CDR1 is LNHDA and CDR2 SQIVND. Inclusive of the bounding cysteine and phenylalanine, the CDR3 is 13 residues long. Just CDR3 DNA is preserved here, 39 bases in frame from base 1. V is pruned by 5 bases and J by 5 bases, leaving 4 bases of the junction without a gene match.